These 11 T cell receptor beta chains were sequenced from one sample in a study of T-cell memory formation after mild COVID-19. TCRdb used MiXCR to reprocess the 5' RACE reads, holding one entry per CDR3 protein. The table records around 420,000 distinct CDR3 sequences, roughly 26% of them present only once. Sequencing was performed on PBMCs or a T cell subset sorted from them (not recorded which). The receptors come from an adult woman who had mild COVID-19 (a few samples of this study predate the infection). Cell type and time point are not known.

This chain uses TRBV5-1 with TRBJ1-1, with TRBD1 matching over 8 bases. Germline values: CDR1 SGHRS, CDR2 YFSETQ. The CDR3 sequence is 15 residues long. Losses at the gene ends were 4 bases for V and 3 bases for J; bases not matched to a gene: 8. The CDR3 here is CASSPATGEHTEAFF. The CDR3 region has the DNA TGCGCCAGCAGCCCGGCGACAGGGGAGCACACTGAAGCTTTCTTT. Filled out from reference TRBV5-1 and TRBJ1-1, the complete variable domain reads KAGVTQTPRYLIKTRGQQVTLSCSPISGHRSVSWYQQTPGQGLQFLFEYFSETQRNKGNFPGRFSGRQFSNSRSEMNVSTLELGDSALYLCASSPATGEHTEAFFGQGTRLTVV.

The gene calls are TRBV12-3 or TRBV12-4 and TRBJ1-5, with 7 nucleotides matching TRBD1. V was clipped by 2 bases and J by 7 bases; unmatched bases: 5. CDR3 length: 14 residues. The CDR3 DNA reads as TGTGCCAGCAGTTTAAGGGGGCGCCGACAGCCCCAGCATTTT. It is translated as CASSLRGRRQPQHF.

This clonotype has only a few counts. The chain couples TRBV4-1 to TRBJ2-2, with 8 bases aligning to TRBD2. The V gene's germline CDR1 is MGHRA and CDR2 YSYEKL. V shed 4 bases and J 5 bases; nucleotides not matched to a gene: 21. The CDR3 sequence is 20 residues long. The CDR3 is CASSLYPGVIAGPDTGELFF. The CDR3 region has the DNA TGCGCCAGCAGCCTTTACCCTGGGGTAATAGCGGGACCAGATACCGGGGAGCTGTTTTTT.

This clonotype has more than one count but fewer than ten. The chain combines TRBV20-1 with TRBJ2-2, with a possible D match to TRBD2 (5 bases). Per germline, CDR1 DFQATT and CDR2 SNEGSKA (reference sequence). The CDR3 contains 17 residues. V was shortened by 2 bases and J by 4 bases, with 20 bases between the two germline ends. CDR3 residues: CSARSLSSGGGTGELFF. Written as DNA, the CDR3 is TGCAGTGCTAGATCCCTGTCGAGCGGCGGTGGCACCGGGGAGCTGTTTTTT.

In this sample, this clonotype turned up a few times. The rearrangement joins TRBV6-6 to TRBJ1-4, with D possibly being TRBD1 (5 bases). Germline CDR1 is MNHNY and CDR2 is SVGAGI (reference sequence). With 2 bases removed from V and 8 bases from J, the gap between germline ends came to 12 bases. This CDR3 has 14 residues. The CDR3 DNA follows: TGTGCCAGCAGTTACGAGGGGATTGTAGAAAAACTGTTTTTT. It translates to CASSYEGIVEKLFF.

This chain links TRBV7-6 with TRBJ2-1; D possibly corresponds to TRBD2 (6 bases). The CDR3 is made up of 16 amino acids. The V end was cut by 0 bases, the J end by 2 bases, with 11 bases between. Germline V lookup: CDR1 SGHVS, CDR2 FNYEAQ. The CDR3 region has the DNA TGTGCCAGCAGCTTAGCGGGGGGAGAAACCTACAATGAGCAGTTCTTC. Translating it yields CASSLAGGETYNEQFF.

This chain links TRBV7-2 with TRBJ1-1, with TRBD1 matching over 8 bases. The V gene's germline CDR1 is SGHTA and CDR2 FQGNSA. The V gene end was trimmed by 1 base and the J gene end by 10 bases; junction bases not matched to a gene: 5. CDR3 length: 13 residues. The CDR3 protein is CASSLDVGQGAFF. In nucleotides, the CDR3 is TGTGCCAGCAGCTTAGACGTCGGACAGGGAGCTTTCTTT.

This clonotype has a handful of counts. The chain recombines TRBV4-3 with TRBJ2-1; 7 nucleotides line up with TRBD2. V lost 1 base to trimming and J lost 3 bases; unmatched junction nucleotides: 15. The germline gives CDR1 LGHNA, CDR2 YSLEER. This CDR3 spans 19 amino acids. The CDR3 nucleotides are TGCGCCAGCAGCCAAGGGTTTAGCGGGCTTACCGCCTTCTACAATGAGCAGTTCTTC. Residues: CASSQGFSGLTAFYNEQFF.

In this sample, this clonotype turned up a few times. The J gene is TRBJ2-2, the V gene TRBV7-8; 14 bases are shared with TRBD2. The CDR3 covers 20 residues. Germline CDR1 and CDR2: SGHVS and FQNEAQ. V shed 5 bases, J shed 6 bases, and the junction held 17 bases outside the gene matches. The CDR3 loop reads CASSQPGTSGSIGMAGELFF. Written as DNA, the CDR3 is TGTGCCAGCAGCCAACCTGGGACTAGCGGGAGTATCGGTATGGCCGGGGAGCTGTTTTTT.

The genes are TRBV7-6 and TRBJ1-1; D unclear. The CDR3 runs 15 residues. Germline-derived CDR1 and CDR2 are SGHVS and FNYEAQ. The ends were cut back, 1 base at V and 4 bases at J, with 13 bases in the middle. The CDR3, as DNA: TGTGCCAGCAGCTTAGGAGACGGTAGATCCACTGAAGCTTTCTTT. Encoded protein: CASSLGDGRSTEAFF.

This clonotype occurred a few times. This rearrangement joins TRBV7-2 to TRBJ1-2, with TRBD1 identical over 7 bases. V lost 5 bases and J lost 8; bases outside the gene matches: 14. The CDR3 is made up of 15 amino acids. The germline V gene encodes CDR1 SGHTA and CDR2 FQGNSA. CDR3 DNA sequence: TGTGCCAGCAGCCTCACGAGGGACAGCCCCGCCGGCTACACCTTC. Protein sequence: CASSLTRDSPAGYTF.